Each of the 4 T cell receptor beta chains below was sequenced from the same sample in a study of cytomegalovirus exposure and HLA in healthy donors. Both 60 Vbeta primers and 13 Jbeta primers went into the PCR. Libraries were prepared by immunoSEQ multiplex PCR; TCRdb keeps only in-frame clonotypes and omits some of them. Among tens of thousands of clones listed, roughly 79% were seen once. The sample was PBMCs. These TCRs come from a man aged 25-45 years in good health and CMV-seronegative.

The V gene is TRBV5-1, the J gene TRBJ2-3; 12 nucleotides line up with TRBD2. J was trimmed by 0 bases and V by 4 bases; bases with no gene match: 3. This CDR3 region has 16 residues. The germline gives CDR1 SGHRS, CDR2 YFSETQ. CDR3 in DNA: TGCGCCAGCAGCGGGGGGACTAGCGGGAGCACAGATACGCAGTATTTT. As protein: CASSGGTSGSTDTQYF.

This sequence joins TRBV2 and TRBJ1-3, with D tentatively TRBD1 (5 bases). Trimming removed 4 bases at V and 0 bases at J, with 10 bases between. The CDR3 runs 15 residues. Per the germline V gene, CDR1 is SNHLY and CDR2 is FYNNEI. The CDR3: CASSAGTGSGNTIYF. In DNA form, the CDR3 reads TGTGCCAGCAGTGCAGGAACAGGCTCTGGAAACACCATATATTTT.

This chain connects TRBV6-1 to TRBJ2-1; 12 bases fit TRBD2. The CDR3 totals 15 residues. V lost 1 base and J lost 6; bases outside the gene matches: 1. Germline CDR1 and CDR2: MNHNS and SASEGT. The DNA for the CDR3 is TGTGCCAGCAGTGAAGGACTAGCGGGAGTCAATGAGCAGTTCTTC. As protein: CASSEGLAGVNEQFF.

This chain connects TRBV18 to TRBJ1-2, with 10 bases identical to TRBD1. Trimming took 3 bases from V and 2 from J; bases not matched to a gene: 9. CDR1 is KGHSH, CDR2 LQKENI, per germline. The CDR3 loop spans 17 amino acids. The CDR3 sequence is CASSPTGTGEVNYGYTF. CDR3 nucleotides: TGTGCCAGCTCACCGACCGGGACAGGGGAAGTGAACTATGGCTACACCTTC.